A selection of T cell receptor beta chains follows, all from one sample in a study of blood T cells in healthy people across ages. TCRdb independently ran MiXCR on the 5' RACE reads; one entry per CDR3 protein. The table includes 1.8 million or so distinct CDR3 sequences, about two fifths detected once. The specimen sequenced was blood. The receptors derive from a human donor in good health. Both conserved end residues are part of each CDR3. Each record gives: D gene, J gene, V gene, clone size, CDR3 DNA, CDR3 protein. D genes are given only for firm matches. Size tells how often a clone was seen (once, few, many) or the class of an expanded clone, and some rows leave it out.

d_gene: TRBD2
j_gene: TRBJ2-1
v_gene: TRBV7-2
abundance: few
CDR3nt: TGTGCCAGCAGCCGTTTATCGGGACTACAGTCCTACAATGAGCAGTTCTTC
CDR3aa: CASSRLSGLQSYNEQFF

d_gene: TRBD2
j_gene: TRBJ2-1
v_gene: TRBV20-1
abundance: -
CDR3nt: TGCAGTGCTAGCTTATTTAGCGGGGGGGTAGGGGAGCAGTTCTTC
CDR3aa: CSASLFSGGVGEQFF

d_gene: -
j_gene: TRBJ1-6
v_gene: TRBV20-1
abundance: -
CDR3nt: TGCGGTGCTAGAGAACGGGGGAAACCTAATTCACCCCTCCACTTT
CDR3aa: CGARERGKPNSPLHF

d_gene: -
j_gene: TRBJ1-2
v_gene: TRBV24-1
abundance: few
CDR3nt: TGTGCCACCAGTGACCCTGGTCAGGGCGTATATGGCTACACCTTC
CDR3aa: CATSDPGQGVYGYTF

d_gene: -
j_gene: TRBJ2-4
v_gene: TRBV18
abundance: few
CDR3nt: TGTGCCAGCTCACTCGACATAGCCAAAAACATCCAGTACTTC
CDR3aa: CASSLDIAKNIQYF

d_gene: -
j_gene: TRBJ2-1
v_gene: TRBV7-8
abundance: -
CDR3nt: TGTGCCAGCAGCTTAAATAGAGCCAATGAGCAGTTCTTC
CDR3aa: CASSLNRANEQFF

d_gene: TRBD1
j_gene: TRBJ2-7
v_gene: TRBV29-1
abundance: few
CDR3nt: TGCAGCGTTATACAGGGGGCGAGCTACGAGCAGTACTTC
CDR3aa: CSVIQGASYEQYF

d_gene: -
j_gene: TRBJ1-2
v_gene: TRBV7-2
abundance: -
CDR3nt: TGTGCCAGCAGCTTACCAGAAGTTGGACAGCCCACGCCTGACACCTTC
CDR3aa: CASSLPEVGQPTPDTF

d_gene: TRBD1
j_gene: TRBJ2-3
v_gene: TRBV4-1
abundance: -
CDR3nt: TGCGCCAGCAGCCAAGATCCGCGGACAGGGTTCACAGATACGCAGTATTTT
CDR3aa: CASSQDPRTGFTDTQYF

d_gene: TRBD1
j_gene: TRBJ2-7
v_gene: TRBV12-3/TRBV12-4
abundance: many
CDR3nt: TGTGCCAGCAGCCCAGGACAGGACGAGCAGTACTTC
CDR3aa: CASSPGQDEQYF

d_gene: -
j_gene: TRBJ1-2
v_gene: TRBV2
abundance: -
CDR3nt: TGTGCCAGCAGTGAACGGACCGACACGTCGGGCTACACCTTC
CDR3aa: CASSERTDTSGYTF

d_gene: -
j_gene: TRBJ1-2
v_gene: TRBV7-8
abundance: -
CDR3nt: TGTGCCAGCAGCGTGGGTAGGGAGGGTGGCTACACCTTC
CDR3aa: CASSVGREGGYTF

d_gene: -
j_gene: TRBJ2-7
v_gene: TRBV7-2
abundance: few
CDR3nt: TGTGCCAGCAGCTGGTATTTAGACAGCGCCTACGAGCAGTACTTC
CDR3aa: CASSWYLDSAYEQYF

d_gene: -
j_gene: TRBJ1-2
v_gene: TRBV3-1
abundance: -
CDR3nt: TGTGCCAGCACCCCAGGGGTGGGGGTCCCCATCTATGGCTACACCTTC
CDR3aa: CASTPGVGVPIYGYTF

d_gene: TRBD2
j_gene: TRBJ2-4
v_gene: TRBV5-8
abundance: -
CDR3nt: TGTGCCAGCAGCTTGAATAGCGGGGGGGCCAAGTCGTACTTC
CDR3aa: CASSLNSGGAKSYF

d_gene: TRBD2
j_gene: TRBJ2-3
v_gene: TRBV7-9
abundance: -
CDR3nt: TGTGCCAGCAGCTTTCGGGCTAGCGGGGGCCACGGGGATACGCAGTATTTT
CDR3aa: CASSFRASGGHGDTQYF

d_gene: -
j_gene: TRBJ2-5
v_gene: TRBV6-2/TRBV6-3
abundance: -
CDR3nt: TGTGCCATCCACAGCGATCAAGAGACCCAGTACTTC
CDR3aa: CAIHSDQETQYF

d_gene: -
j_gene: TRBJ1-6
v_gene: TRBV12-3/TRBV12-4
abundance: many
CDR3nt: TGTGCCAGCAGTTTAGCCCAGAGCACACCCCTCCACTTT
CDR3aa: CASSLAQSTPLHF

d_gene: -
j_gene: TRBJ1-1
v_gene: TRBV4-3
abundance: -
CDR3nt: TGCGCCAGCAGCCAAGAGTGGAGTGGCACTGAAGCTTTCTTT
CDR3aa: CASSQEWSGTEAFF

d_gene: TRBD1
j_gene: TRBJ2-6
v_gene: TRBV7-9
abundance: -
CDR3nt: TGTGCCAGCAGCTCCAGACAGGGAACTGGGGCCAACGTCCTGACTTTC
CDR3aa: CASSSRQGTGANVLTF

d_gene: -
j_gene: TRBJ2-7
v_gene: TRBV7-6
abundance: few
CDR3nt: TGTGCCAGCAGCTCTCATGACCCCTACGAGCAGTACTTC
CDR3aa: CASSSHDPYEQYF

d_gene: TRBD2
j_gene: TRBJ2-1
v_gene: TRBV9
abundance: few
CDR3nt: TGTGCCTCCGGGGGGGGGCCTGGCTATGAGCAGTTCTTC
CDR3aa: CASGGGPGYEQFF

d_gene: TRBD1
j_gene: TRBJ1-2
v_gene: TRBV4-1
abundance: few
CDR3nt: TGCGCCAGCAGCCAAGGGGTGAGACAGGGGGTCGGCTACACCTTC
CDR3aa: CASSQGVRQGVGYTF

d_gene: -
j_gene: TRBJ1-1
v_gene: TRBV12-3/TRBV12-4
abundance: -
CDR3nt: TGTGCCAGCAGTTTAGCGGATATTGGGGGGGCGGCTTTCTTT
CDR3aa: CASSLADIGGAAFF

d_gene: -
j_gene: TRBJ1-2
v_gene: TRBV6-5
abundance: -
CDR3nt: TGTGCCAGCAGGGCAGGGGCCCGCTATGGCTACACCTTC
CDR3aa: CASRAGARYGYTF

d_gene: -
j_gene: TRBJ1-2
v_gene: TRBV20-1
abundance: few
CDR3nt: TGCAGTGCTAGTAGGCGGATATCTCTCTATGGCTACACCTTC
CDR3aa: CSASRRISLYGYTF

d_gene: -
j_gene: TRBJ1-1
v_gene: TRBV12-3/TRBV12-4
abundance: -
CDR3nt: TGTGCCAGCAGCCTGGGGGAGGGGGCTTTCTTT
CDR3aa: CASSLGEGAFF

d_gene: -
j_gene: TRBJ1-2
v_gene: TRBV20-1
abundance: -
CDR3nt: TGCAGTGCTAGAGGAGGGAGGGATTCTTATGGCTACACCTTC
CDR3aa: CSARGGRDSYGYTF

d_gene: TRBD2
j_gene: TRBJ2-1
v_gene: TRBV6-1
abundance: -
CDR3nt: TGTGCCAGCAGTGGATATCGGACTAGCGGGGGATGCGGGGAGCAGTTCTTC
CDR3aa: CASSGYRTSGGCGEQFF

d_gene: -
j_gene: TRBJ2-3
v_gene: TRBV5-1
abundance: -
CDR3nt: TGCGCCAGCAGCTTTTCTCCGGAGGATACGCAGTATTTT
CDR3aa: CASSFSPEDTQYF

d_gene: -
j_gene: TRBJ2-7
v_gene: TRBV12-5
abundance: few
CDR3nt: TGTGCTAGTGGTTTTGGAGCAGGACTTTTCACCTACGAGCAGTACTTC
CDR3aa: CASGFGAGLFTYEQYF

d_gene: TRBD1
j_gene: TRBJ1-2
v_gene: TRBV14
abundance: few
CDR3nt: TGTGCCAGCAGCCAAAAGACAGGGGATGGCTACACCTTC
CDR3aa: CASSQKTGDGYTF

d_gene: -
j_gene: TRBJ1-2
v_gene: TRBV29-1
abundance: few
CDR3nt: TGCAGCGTTGGTAGGGTTGTGTCCAATGGCTACACCTTC
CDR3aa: CSVGRVVSNGYTF

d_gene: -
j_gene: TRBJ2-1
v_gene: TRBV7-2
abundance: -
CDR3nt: TGTGTCAGCAGCACCACCTGGGATGAGCAGTTCTTC
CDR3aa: CVSSTTWDEQFF

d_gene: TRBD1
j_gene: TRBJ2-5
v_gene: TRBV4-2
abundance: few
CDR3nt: TGTGCCAGCAGCCACGGACAGGCGGAAGATGGGACCCAGTACTTC
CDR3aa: CASSHGQAEDGTQYF

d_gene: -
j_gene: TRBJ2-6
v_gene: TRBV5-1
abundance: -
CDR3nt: TGCGCCAGCAGCTTGAGCACAGGGCCCGGGGCCAACGTCCTGACTTTC
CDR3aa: CASSLSTGPGANVLTF

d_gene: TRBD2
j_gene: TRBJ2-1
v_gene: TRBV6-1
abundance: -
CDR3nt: TGTGCCAGCAGTGATTTAGCGGGGAGCTCCTACAATGAGCAGTTCTTC
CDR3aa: CASSDLAGSSYNEQFF

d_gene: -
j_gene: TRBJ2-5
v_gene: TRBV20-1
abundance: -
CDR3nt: TGCAGTGCTGTCCGAATAGGACAAGAGACCCAGTACTTC
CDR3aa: CSAVRIGQETQYF

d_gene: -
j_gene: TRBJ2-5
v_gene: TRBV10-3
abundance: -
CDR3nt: TGTGCCATCAGTTCAAATGGGTTTCTAGAGACCCAGTACTTC
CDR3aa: CAISSNGFLETQYF

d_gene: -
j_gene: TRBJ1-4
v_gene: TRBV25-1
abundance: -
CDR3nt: TGTGCCAGCAATGAATATTCTAGTATGGCTAATGAAAAACTGTTTTTT
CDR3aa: CASNEYSSMANEKLFF

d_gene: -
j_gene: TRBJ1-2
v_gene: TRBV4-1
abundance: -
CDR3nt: TGCGCCAGCAGCCAGGACCCCCGGATCAGGGTTGGGACGAATAATGGCTACACCTTC
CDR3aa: CASSQDPRIRVGTNNGYTF

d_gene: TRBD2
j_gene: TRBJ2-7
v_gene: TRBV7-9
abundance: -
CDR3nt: TGTGCCAGCAGCTTAGAATTCCTAGCGGGTCGACGCTACGAGCAGTACTTC
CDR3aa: CASSLEFLAGRRYEQYF

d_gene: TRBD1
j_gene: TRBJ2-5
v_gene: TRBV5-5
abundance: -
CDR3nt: TGTGCCAGCAGCGGGGCCCAATGGACAGGACAAGAGACCCAGTACTTC
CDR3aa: CASSGAQWTGQETQYF

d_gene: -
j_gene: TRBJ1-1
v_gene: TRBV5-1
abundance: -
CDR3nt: TGCGCCAGCAGCGGGACCGATAGGGGTGAAGCTTTCTTT
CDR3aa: CASSGTDRGEAFF

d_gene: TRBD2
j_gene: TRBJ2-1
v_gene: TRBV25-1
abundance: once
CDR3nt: TGTGCCAGCGGGGGACTAGCGGGGGTTCGCTCCTACAATGAGCAGTTCTTC
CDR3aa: CASGGLAGVRSYNEQFF

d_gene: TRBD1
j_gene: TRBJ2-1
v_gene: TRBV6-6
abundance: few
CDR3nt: TGTGCCAGCAGTTTTTGGCAGGGGGCTTCCAATGAGCAGTTCTTC
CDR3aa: CASSFWQGASNEQFF

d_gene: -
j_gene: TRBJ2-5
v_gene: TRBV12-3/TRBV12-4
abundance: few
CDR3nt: TGTGTGTGTGGAGACGGTCTAGAGACCCAGTACTTC
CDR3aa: CVCGDGLETQYF

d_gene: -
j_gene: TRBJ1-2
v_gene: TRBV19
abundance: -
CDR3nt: TGTGCCAGTAGTATAGGGACGGACAACTATGGCTACACCTTC
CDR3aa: CASSIGTDNYGYTF

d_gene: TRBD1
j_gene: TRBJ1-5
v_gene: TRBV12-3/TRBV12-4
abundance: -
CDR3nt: TGTGCCAGCAGTTGGGACAGGGTGAATCAGCCCCAGCATTTT
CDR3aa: CASSWDRVNQPQHF

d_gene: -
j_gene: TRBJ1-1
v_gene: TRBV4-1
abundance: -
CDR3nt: TGCGCCAGCAGCCGACGGGGGAGCCTGAACACTGAAGCTTTCTTT
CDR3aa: CASSRRGSLNTEAFF

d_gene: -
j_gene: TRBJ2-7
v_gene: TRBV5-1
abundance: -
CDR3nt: TGCGCCAGCAGCCGTGGGGACTCAACCTACGAGCAGTACTTC
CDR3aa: CASSRGDSTYEQYF

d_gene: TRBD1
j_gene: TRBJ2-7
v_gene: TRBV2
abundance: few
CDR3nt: TGTGCCAGCAGCTCCGGGACAGGGTCAAGCGAGCAGTACTTC
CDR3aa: CASSSGTGSSEQYF

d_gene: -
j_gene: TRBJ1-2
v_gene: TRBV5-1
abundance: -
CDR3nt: TGCGCCAGCAGCAGGAACAGGGAGAACTATGGCTACACCTTC
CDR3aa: CASSRNRENYGYTF

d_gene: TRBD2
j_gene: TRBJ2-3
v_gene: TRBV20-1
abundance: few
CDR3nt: TGCAGTGCTCCAGCGGGGGGGTCCACAGATACGCAGTATTTT
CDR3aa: CSAPAGGSTDTQYF

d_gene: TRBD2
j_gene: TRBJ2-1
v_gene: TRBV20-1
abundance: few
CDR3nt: TGCAGTGCTAGAGACGAGTGGGGACTAAACTACAATGAGCAGTTCTTC
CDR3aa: CSARDEWGLNYNEQFF

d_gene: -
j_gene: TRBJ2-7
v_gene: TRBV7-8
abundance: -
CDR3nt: TGTGCCAGCAGCTTAGGCGCCGAGGCCTACGAGCAGTACTTC
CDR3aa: CASSLGAEAYEQYF